These 20 T cell receptor beta chains share one sample of origin, sequenced in a study of regulatory T cells in long-lasting Graves disease. As for time point: newly diagnosed GD, antithyroid drugs for less than 3 months. From PBMCs, RNA was extracted and then used to make the TCR library. Building of the TCR beta libraries involved iRepertoire HTBI primers and Arm-PCR of CDR3 regions. TCRdb independently ran MiXCR on the multiplex PCR reads; one entry per CDR3 protein. The sample yields about 430,000 distinct CDR3 sequences, over 12% seen once. The same sample was also used in a study of T cells in Graves' hyperthyroidism and ophthalmopathy.

This sample comprised peripheral blood mononuclear cells (PBMCs), obtained at new diagnosis, from a patient treated with antithyroid drugs. The receptors shown here come from a woman aged 40 to 49 with Graves disease.

This clonotype was recorded many times. This chain uses TRBV12-3 or TRBV12-4 with TRBJ2-6; 11 nucleotides agree with TRBD2. V gave up 5 bases and J gave up 0 bases; unmatched junction bases: 3. This CDR3 is 17 amino acids long. CDR3 bases: TGTGCCAGCAGTGGACTAGCGGGTTTCTCTGGGGCCAACGTCCTGACTTTC. Encoded protein: CASSGLAGFSGANVLTF.

This clonotype came up many times. Germline and junction disagree at one end, which may indicate a read error. The J gene is TRBJ2-3, the V gene TRBV18; tentatively, D is TRBD2 (5 bases). The germline CDR1 and CDR2 sequences are KGHSH and LQKENI. The CDR3 has 14 amino acids. CDR3 protein: CASSPPGSTDTQYF. CDR3 in DNA: TGCGCCAGCAGCCCCCCGGGAAGCACAGATACGCAGTATTTT.

Comments on this clonotype: One end of the junction varies from germline; a read error may be responsible. This chain connects TRBV28 to TRBJ2-7, with 8 bases lining up with TRBD1. This CDR3 is 18 amino acids long. Germline V CDR1 and CDR2: MDHEN, SYDVKM. CDR3 nucleotides: TGCGCCAGCAGTTTAGCTCTCTGGACAGGGAAGAGGACCTACGGGCAGTACTTC. This sequence encodes CASSLALWTGKRTYGQYF.

This clonotype has only a few counts. The chain carries TRBV6-1 and TRBJ1-4; D is unresolved. This CDR3 is 14 amino acids long. From germline, CDR1 is MNHNS and CDR2 SASEGT. V was clipped by 4 bases and J by 5 bases, with 11 bases between them. CDR3 sequence reads: CASSARRTNEKLFF. CDR3 nucleotide sequence: TGTGCCAGCAGTGCGCGGCGGACGAATGAAAAACTGTTTTTT.

This clonotype has at least ten counts. The V and J genes are TRBV6-2 or TRBV6-3 and TRBJ2-1, with D uncertain. The CDR3 contains 14 residues. Trimming stripped 2 bases from V and 2 bases from J, with 7 bases between. CDR1 is MNHEY, CDR2 SVGEGT, per germline. The CDR3 DNA is TGTGCCAGCAGTTACGGCGACACCTACAATGAGCAGTTCTTC. Its protein is CASSYGDTYNEQFF.

This sequence joins TRBV4-1 and TRBJ1-2, with D possibly TRBD1 on 6 matching bases. The V and J ends lost 1 base and 5 bases respectively, with 11 bases between them. Looked up from germline, CDR1 is MGHRA and CDR2 is YSYEKL. This CDR3 region has 14 residues. Written as DNA, the CDR3 is TGCGCCAGCAGCCAAGTGGCAGGGGTTTATGGCTACACCTTC. This sequence encodes CASSQVAGVYGYTF.

This chain uses TRBV12-3 or TRBV12-4 with TRBJ1-2, with 9 bases fitting TRBD1. CDR3 length: 16 amino acids. The junction had 10 bases not matched to a gene; V was cut back by 6 bases and J by 2 bases. The CDR3 DNA reads TGTGCCAGCAGCCGCGGACAGGGGAATCGCAACTATGGCTACACCTTC. Translated: CASSRGQGNRNYGYTF.

The genes are TRBV7-9 and TRBJ2-1; 11 bases align to TRBD2. CDR1 and CDR2 from the germline V gene are SEHNR and FQNEAQ (reference sequence). The CDR3 runs to 17 residues. The trim removed 1 base at V and 8 bases at J, leaving 10 bases unmatched. CDR3 nucleotides: TGTGCCAGCAGCTTAGGGTCCCTAGCGGGAGGATCGGATGAGCAGTTCTTC. This gives the protein CASSLGSLAGGSDEQFF.

In its sample, this clonotype was seen many times. This sequence joins TRBV28 and TRBJ2-7; 7 bases are shared with TRBD1. V shed 6 bases, J shed 0 bases, and the junction held 5 bases outside the gene matches. The CDR3 has 14 residues. Germline V gene lookup returns CDR1 MDHEN and CDR2 SYDVKM. The DNA of the CDR3 is TGTGCCAGCAGAGGACAGGACAGCTCCTACGAGCAGTACTTC. It is translated as CASRGQDSSYEQYF.

The J gene is TRBJ2-3, the V gene TRBV5-6; no firm D call. V was shortened by 0 bases and J by 5 bases, with 7 bases between the two germline ends. Germline CDR1 reads SGHDT; CDR2 reads YYEEEE. The CDR3 runs to 13 residues. The CDR3 here is CASSLGAVDTQYF. The CDR3 DNA reads as TGTGCCAGCAGCTTGGGGGCAGTAGATACGCAGTATTTT.

This clonotype was counted at least ten times. The chain has TRBV7-3 and TRBJ2-2; D is unclear. The CDR3 runs 13 residues. Germline V gives CDR1 SGHTA, CDR2 FQGTGA. The ends were cut back, 5 bases at V and 2 bases at J, with 6 bases in the middle. The CDR3 DNA reads as TGTGCCAGCAGCCAAACAAACACCGGGGAGCTGTTTTTT. Amino acid sequence: CASSQTNTGELFF.

The table lists this clonotype with a few counts. This chain joins TRBV3-1 and TRBJ1-5; 7 bases map to TRBD1. Trimming at V came to 2 bases and at J to 3 bases, leaving 4 bases not matched to a gene. The CDR3 extends over 15 amino acids. Germline CDR1 is LGHDT and CDR2 is YNNKEL (reference sequence). CDR3 sequence (DNA): TGTGCCAGCAGCCAACAACAGGGGTACAATCAGCCCCAGCATTTT. Translating it yields CASSQQQGYNQPQHF.

This chain connects TRBV2 to TRBJ2-1; TRBD2 matches at 7 bases. Germline V lookup: CDR1 SNHLY, CDR2 FYNNEI. CDR3 length: 10 amino acids. V lost 6 bases and J lost 10; bases outside the gene matches: 0. The CDR3 sequence is CASRGLEQFF. CDR3 DNA: TGTGCCAGCAGGGGACTAGAGCAGTTCTTC. The whole variable domain, remainder taken from reference TRBV2 and TRBJ2-1, is EPEVTQTPSHQVTQMGQEVILRCVPISNHLYFYWYRQILGQKVEFLVSFYNNEISEKSEIFDDQFSVERPDGSNFTLKIRSTKLEDSAMYFCASRGLEQFFGPGTRLTVL.

This clonotype showed up just a few times. The rearrangement links TRBV30 to TRBJ2-4; the D is unclear. V gave up 0 bases and J gave up 2 bases, with 8 bases separating them. Germline values: CDR1 GTSNPN, CDR2 SVGIG (reference sequence). CDR3 length equals 14 residues. CDR3 region: CAWSVSLTKNIQYF. Here the CDR3 DNA reads TGTGCCTGGAGTGTGTCATTAACCAAAAACATTCAGTACTTC. Based on the CDR3 plus reference TRBV30 and TRBJ2-4, the full variable domain is SQTIHQWPATLVQPVGSPLSLECTVEGTSNPNLYWYRQAAGRGLQLLFYSVGIGQISSEVPQNLSASRPQDRQFILSSKKLLLSDSGFYLCAWSVSLTKNIQYFGAGTRLSVL.

A word on this clonotype: This is likely an artifact of a read error, given a far larger clone one base away. The chain combines TRBV11-2 with TRBJ2-1; no reliable D call. CDR1 SGHAT and CDR2 FQNNGV come from the germline V gene. V was cut by 5 bases and J by 10 bases, with 15 bases left in between. The CDR3 extends over 13 amino acids. The CDR3 DNA sequence: TGTGCCAGCAGCGTCGGGTTGCCCTACGAGCAGTTCTTC. Protein: CASSVGLPYEQFF.

The gene calls are TRBV12-3 or TRBV12-4 and TRBJ1-3, with D unresolved. This CDR3 is 13 amino acids long. V was cut by 5 bases and J by 2 bases, with 7 bases left in between. CDR3 in DNA: TGTGCCAGCAGTCGGTCAGCTGGAAACACCATATATTTT. Translated, it gives CASSRSAGNTIYF.

This clonotype has more than one count but fewer than ten. The rearrangement uses TRBV12-3 or TRBV12-4 and TRBJ2-3; D is unresolved. Deletions cut 4 bases from V and 6 bases from J, with 8 bases between. The CDR3 loop spans 12 amino acids. As DNA, the CDR3 is TGTGCCAGCAGTTCCCACCCTGATACGCAGTATTTT. As protein: CASSSHPDTQYF.

This clonotype came up a few times. A read error may produce the germline difference seen at one junction end. The chain employs TRBV9 and TRBJ2-1, with D possibly matching TRBD1 (6 bases). The CDR3 extends over 15 amino acids. The germline V gene has CDR1 SGDLS and CDR2 YYNGEE. The CDR3 DNA is TGTGCCAGCAGCGCTGTACAGGGAAGCTACAGTGAGCAGTTCTTC. Protein: CASSAVQGSYSEQFF.

The chain is built from TRBV20-1 and TRBJ2-1, with D possibly being TRBD2 (5 bases). CDR3 length: 14 residues. Per germline, CDR1 DFQATT and CDR2 SNEGSKA (reference sequence). The V end was cut by 2 bases, the J end by 5 bases, with 13 bases between. CDR3 nucleotides: TGCAGTGCTAGAAAGGGAGCTACCAACAATGAGCAGTTCTTC. Translating gives CSARKGATNNEQFF.

This clonotype appeared many times. The V call is TRBV7-9, the J call TRBJ2-3; the D gene is possibly TRBD2 (6 bases). The V and J ends lost 6 bases and 0 bases respectively, with 10 bases between them. Looked up from germline, CDR1 is SEHNR and CDR2 is FQNEAQ (reference sequence). This CDR3 is 14 amino acids long. The CDR3 bases are TGTGCCAGCAGACGGGACTTCAGCACAGATACGCAGTATTTT. This encodes CASRRDFSTDTQYF.